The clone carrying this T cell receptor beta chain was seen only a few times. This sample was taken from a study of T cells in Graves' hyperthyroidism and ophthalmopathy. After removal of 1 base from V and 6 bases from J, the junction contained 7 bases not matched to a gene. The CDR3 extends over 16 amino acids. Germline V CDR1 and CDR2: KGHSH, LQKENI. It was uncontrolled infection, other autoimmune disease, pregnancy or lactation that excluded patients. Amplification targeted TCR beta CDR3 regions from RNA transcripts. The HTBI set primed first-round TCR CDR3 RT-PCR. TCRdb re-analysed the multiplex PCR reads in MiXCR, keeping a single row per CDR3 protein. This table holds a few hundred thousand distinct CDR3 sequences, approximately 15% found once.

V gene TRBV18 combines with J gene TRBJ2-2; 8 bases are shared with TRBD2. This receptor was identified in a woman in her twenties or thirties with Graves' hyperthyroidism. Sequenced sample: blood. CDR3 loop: CASSPLPGLGAGELFF. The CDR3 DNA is TGTGCCAGCTCACCACTGCCGGGACTAGGAGCCGGGGAGCTGTTTTTT.